These 27 T cell receptor beta chains were sequenced from one sample in a study of beta chain features in type 1 diabetes. The sequenced template was cDNA made from the entire isolated RNA. This table comes from immunoSEQ multiplex PCR, and its TCRdb copy is limited to in-frame clones, with some not included. There are around 250,000 clones in the sample; 25% to 30% occur only once, and 4% lies in the top ten. Sequenced material: central memory CD4+ T cells from blood. All receptors come from a man aged 25 to 40 in good health.

This rearrangement joins TRBV5-6 to TRBJ2-4; D remains unclear. CDR1 is SGHDT and CDR2 is YYEEEE in the germline V gene. V gave up 4 bases and J gave up 7 bases, with 15 bases separating them. The CDR3 extends over 14 amino acids. CDR3 residues: CASSPLGTVNIQYF. CDR3 nucleotide sequence: TGTGCCAGCAGCCCCCTAGGCACCGTGAACATTCAGTACTTC.

This chain links TRBV28 with TRBJ1-5; no clear D gene. Trimming removed 6 bases at V and 3 bases at J, with 6 bases between. The CDR3 runs to 12 residues. CDR1 is MDHEN, CDR2 SYDVKM, per germline. This chain's CDR3 is CASSQNNQPQHF. Written as DNA, the CDR3 is TGTGCCAGCAGCCAAAACAATCAGCCCCAGCATTTT.

This clone was seen only once. The chain recombines TRBV7-7 with TRBJ2-1, with D unresolved. The ends were cut back, 1 base at V and 2 bases at J, with 12 bases in the middle. Germline lookup yields CDR1 SSHAT and CDR2 FNYEAQ (reference sequence). The CDR3 has 16 amino acids. The CDR3 region has the DNA TGTGCCAGCAGCTTAGGAGCGCAAATCCCCTACAATGAGCAGTTCTTC. Its protein product is CASSLGAQIPYNEQFF.

This clone was detected ten times or more. The CDR3 sequence is CASSFTDRESYEQYF. The CDR3 DNA is TGTGCCAGCAGCTTCACAGACAGGGAGTCCTACGAGCAGTACTTC. The chain joins TRBV7-9 to TRBJ2-7; TRBD1 aligns across 7 bases. V lost 3 bases to trimming and J lost 1 base; unmatched junction nucleotides: 6. Looked up from germline, CDR1 is SEHNR and CDR2 is FQNEAQ (reference sequence). This CDR3 comprises 15 residues.

The sample holds a few counts of this clone. The junction departs from the called germline gene at one end, perhaps through a read error. The V call is TRBV7-2, the J call TRBJ2-2; no definite D call. CDR1 and CDR2 (germline): SGHTA, FQGNSA. The CDR3 contains 13 residues. This chain's CDR3 is CASRLGPAGELFF. The CDR3 region has the DNA TGTGCCAGCAGATTAGGACCAGCCGGGGAGCTGTTTTTT.

This clone was observed a few times. The chain combines TRBV7-8 with TRBJ2-7; no clear D gene. This CDR3 region has 14 residues. Germline V CDR1 and CDR2: SGHVS, FQNEAQ. Trimming took off 3 bases at V and 2 bases at J, with 11 bases between the two ends. CDR3 in DNA: TGTGCCAGCAGCTTCGGGTCTGGGACCTACGAGCAGTACTTC. Translated, it gives CASSFGSGTYEQYF.

This clone turned up a few times. The V call is TRBV15, the J call TRBJ2-7, with D perhaps matching TRBD2 (6 bases). The CDR3 extends over 14 amino acids. Germline CDR1 LNHNV, CDR2 YYDKDF (reference sequence). V lost 8 bases and J 3 bases, leaving 17 bases between the germline ends. CDR3 sequence: CATGVGGAVYEQYF. CDR3 bases: TGTGCCACCGGGGTGGGAGGAGCTGTCTACGAGCAGTACTTC.

In this sample, this clone turned up a few times. The rearrangement joins TRBV5-1 to TRBJ2-1, with D possibly called TRBD1 or TRBD2 (5 bases each). Germline V lookup: CDR1 SGHRS, CDR2 YFSETQ. The CDR3 is 15 residues long. V lost 1 base to trimming and J lost 2 bases, with 10 bases between them. The CDR3 sequence is CASSLFSGPYNEQFF. As DNA, the CDR3 is TGCGCCAGCAGCTTGTTTTCGGGGCCCTACAATGAGCAGTTCTTC.

V is TRBV18 and J is TRBJ1-4; weak D call: TRBD1 (6 bases). From germline, CDR1 is KGHSH and CDR2 LQKENI. The CDR3 runs 12 residues. The V gene lost 5 bases and the J gene lost 7 bases, with 8 bases spanning the gap. DNA for the CDR3: TGTGCCAGCTCATACAGGGCTGAAAAACTGTTTTTT. It yields the protein CASSYRAEKLFF. The complete variable domain, with remaining parts taken from reference TRBV18 and TRBJ1-4, reads NAGVMQNPRHLVRRRGQEARLRCSPMKGHSHVYWYRQLPEEGLKFMVYLQKENIIDESGMPKERFSAEFPKEGPSILRIQQVVRGDSAAYFCASSYRAEKLFFGSGTQLSVL.

This clone has a handful of counts. The chain uses TRBV29-1 and TRBJ2-2; D remains ambiguous. This CDR3 is 13 amino acids long. The germline V gene has CDR1 SQVTM and CDR2 ANQGSEA. V was cut by 6 bases and J by 4 bases, with 12 bases left in between. The CDR3 coding sequence is TGCAGCGTCCAGCCTATGAGCACCGGGGAGCTGTTTTTT. It is translated as CSVQPMSTGELFF.

The gene calls are TRBV11-2 and TRBJ2-5; 7 bases fit TRBD2. Germline assignment: CDR1 SGHAT and CDR2 FQNNGV. The CDR3 has 15 amino acids. V shed 4 bases, J shed 5 bases, and the junction held 10 bases outside the gene matches. The CDR3 here is CASSSMGYGGETQYF. The CDR3 region has the DNA TGTGCCAGCAGCTCTATGGGTTACGGGGGGGAGACCCAGTACTTC. The whole variable domain, remainder taken from reference TRBV11-2 and TRBJ2-5, is EAGVAQSPRYKIIEKRQSVAFWCNPISGHATLYWYQQILGQGPKLLIQFQNNGVVDDSQLPKDRFSAERLKGVDSTLKIQPAKLEDSAVYLCASSSMGYGGETQYFGPGTRLLVL.

J is TRBJ1-2 and V is TRBV7-8; no firm D call. Trimming shortened V by 1 base and J by 3 bases, and 9 bases separated the two germline ends. Germline CDR1 SGHVS, CDR2 FQNEAQ. The CDR3 covers 14 residues. The CDR3 loop reads CASSLGSGDYGYTF. CDR3 in DNA: TGTGCCAGCAGCTTAGGGTCTGGCGACTATGGCTACACCTTC.

J is TRBJ2-7 and V is TRBV18; TRBD2 is a possible D gene (6 bases). Germline V gene lookup returns CDR1 KGHSH and CDR2 LQKENI. Between the trimmed V and J ends, which lost 6 bases and 6 bases, there was a span of 15 bases. The CDR3 loop spans 13 amino acids. The CDR3 DNA is TGTGCCAGCTCGACCGGGACCGGGGGCGAGCAGTACTTC. As protein: CASSTGTGGEQYF.

This clone was seen only a few times. This rearrangement joins TRBV5-1 to TRBJ2-1, with TRBD2 matching over 10 bases. The CDR3 is made up of 16 amino acids. Looked up from germline, CDR1 is SGHRS and CDR2 is YFSETQ. With 0 bases clipped from V and 4 bases from J, the junction kept 4 bases outside the gene matches. The CDR3 sequence is CASSLEAGGSYNEQFF. CDR3 DNA: TGCGCCAGCAGCTTGGAAGCGGGAGGGTCGTACAATGAGCAGTTCTTC.

The chain links TRBV5-4 to TRBJ2-2; 11 bases fit TRBD1. CDR3 size: 15 residues. Trimming removed 3 bases from V and 5 bases from J; junction bases left unmatched: 3. Germline V gene sequence: CDR1 SGHNT, CDR2 YYREEE (reference sequence). CDR3 sequence (DNA): TGTGCCAGCAGCTCCCGGGACAGGGGGACCGGGGAGCTGTTTTTT. This encodes CASSSRDRGTGELFF.

The chain combines TRBV6-5 with TRBJ2-1, with D unresolved. Germline V gene sequence: CDR1 MNHEY, CDR2 SVGAGI. Trimming stripped 8 bases from V and 10 bases from J, with 15 bases between. This CDR3 spans 12 amino acids. CDR3 in amino acids: CASGEPLEEQFF. As DNA, the CDR3 is TGTGCCAGCGGCGAGCCCCTGGAAGAGCAGTTCTTC.

The rearrangement joins TRBV7-2 to TRBJ2-7; 7 positions agree with TRBD1. CDR1 is SGHTA, CDR2 FQGNSA, per germline. J was trimmed by 5 bases and V by 5 bases; bases with no gene match: 18. The CDR3 runs to 17 residues. The CDR3 DNA reads as TGTGCCAGCAGCATCCTTACTTGGGACAGTGGTAGCGACGAGCAGTACTTC. It encodes CASSILTWDSGSDEQYF.

The V call is TRBV6-1, the J call TRBJ1-5; a possible D gene is TRBD1 (6 bases). The CDR3 consists of 13 residues. V was pared by 8 bases and J by 4 bases, with 12 bases between. CDR1 and CDR2 from the germline V gene are MNHNS and SASEGT. CDR3 bases: TGTGCCAGCGGGGAGGGGGTAAATCAGCCCCAGCATTTT. It is translated as CASGEGVNQPQHF.

J is TRBJ2-3 and V is TRBV6-5; no definite D call. The germline V and J ends were trimmed by 2 bases and 4 bases, with 13 bases remaining between them. Germline V gene data show CDR1 as MNHEY and CDR2 as SVGAGI. This CDR3 is 15 amino acids long. The CDR3 bases are TGTGCCAGCAGTTACAATGGGATGTCAGCAGATACGCAGTATTTT. Amino acid sequence: CASSYNGMSADTQYF.

This clone was picked up many times. The chain links TRBV4-1 to TRBJ1-1, with a weak D call TRBD1 (5 bases). The CDR3 extends over 15 amino acids. Germline V lookup: CDR1 MGHRA, CDR2 YSYEKL. Trimming cost V 0 bases and J 4 bases, with 12 bases left between them. CDR3: CASSQDYGRVTEAFF. CDR3 DNA sequence: TGCGCCAGCAGCCAAGATTACGGCAGGGTCACTGAAGCTTTCTTT.

As concerns this clone: Given a far larger clone just one base away, this is likely a sequencing read error. Other DNA sequences from this sample encode an identical CDR3 as well. The V call is TRBV18, the J call TRBJ2-5, with D perhaps assigned TRBD1 or TRBD2 (5 bases each). The J call is doubtful: the DNA matches TRBJ2-7 better. This CDR3 spans 15 amino acids. In germline, CDR1 is KGHSH, CDR2 LQKENI. The CDR3 DNA sequence: TGTGCCAGCTCACCCGGGGCTGACAGTTCTTACGAGCAGTACTTC. This codes for CASSPGADSSYEQYF.

This rearrangement joins TRBV7-2 to TRBJ2-1, with 9 bases that match TRBD2. Trimming cost V 4 bases and J 5 bases; bases outside gene matches: 9. The CDR3 is 16 residues long. CDR1 is SGHTA, CDR2 FQGNSA, per germline. In nucleotides, the CDR3 is TGTGCCAGCAGCTCCTATGCGGGACTAGCCAACAATGAGCAGTTCTTC. Translating it yields CASSSYAGLANNEQFF.

This clone was detected ten times or more. The CDR3 bases are TGTGCCAGCAGCTTGGACAGCATGAACACTGAAGCTTTCTTT. Protein sequence: CASSLDSMNTEAFF. This chain links TRBV5-4 with TRBJ1-1; no firm D call. Per the germline V gene, CDR1 is SGHNT and CDR2 is YYREEE (reference sequence). Trimming stripped 0 bases from V and 0 bases from J, with 6 bases between. This CDR3 contains 14 residues.

This chain connects TRBV6-6 to TRBJ2-1, with D possibly TRBD2 on 6 matching bases. Germline CDR1 MNHNY, CDR2 SVGAGI (reference sequence). Trimming took 5 bases from V and 0 from J, leaving 8 bases between them. The CDR3 covers 14 residues. CDR3 bases: TGTGCCAGCAGTCGGGGGAGCTCCTACAATGAGCAGTTCTTC. Residues: CASSRGSSYNEQFF.

Only a few counts were recorded for this clone. The J gene is TRBJ2-6, the V gene TRBV28; D possibly corresponds to TRBD2 (5 bases). CDR1 MDHEN and CDR2 SYDVKM come from the germline V gene. Trimming cost V 7 bases and J 0 bases, with 10 bases left between them. This CDR3 contains 15 residues. The CDR3 coding sequence is TGTGCCAGCAAGCGGCACTCCTCTGGGGCCAACGTCCTGACTTTC. This translates into CASKRHSSGANVLTF.

This chain uses TRBV4-3 with TRBJ1-5; D is undetermined. V was trimmed by 1 base and J by 8 bases, leaving 9 bases between them. The CDR3 sequence is 13 residues long. Per the germline V gene, CDR1 is LGHNA and CDR2 is YSLEER. CDR3 DNA sequence: TGCGCCAGCAGCCAAGGACCTGTGGAGCCCCAGCATTTT. Translation gives CASSQGPVEPQHF.

This sequence joins TRBV11-2 and TRBJ2-3, with TRBD1 identical over 8 bases. Germline CDR1 and CDR2: SGHAT and FQNNGV. This CDR3 is 15 amino acids long. V was clipped by 2 bases and J by 2 bases; unmatched bases: 3. The CDR3 region is CASSLQGANTDTQYF. CDR3 nucleotides: TGTGCCAGCAGCTTACAGGGGGCCAACACAGATACGCAGTATTTT.